Listed below are T cell receptor beta chains from one sample, sequenced in a study of molecular identifiers for immune sequencing clone quantification. MiXCR, applied by TCRdb to the PCR reads, yields one record per CDR3 protein. The sample yields 88,000 or so distinct CDR3 sequences, around 20% seen once. The sequenced sample consisted of naive CD8+ T cells from blood, with Jurkat cell RNA spiked in. All receptors derive from a human donor in good health. Some libraries in this study had Jurkat cell RNA spiked in. The CDR3 runs from the conserved cysteine through the conserved F or W. A D gene is named only where the DNA matches it firmly. Part of the rows lack a size; the others show once, few, many or a class for expanded clones.

j_gene,d_gene,abundance,v_gene,CDR3aa,CDR3nt
TRBJ2-3,TRBD2,many,TRBV5-6,CASSLLAGDTTDTQYF,TGTGCCAGCAGCTTGCTAGCGGGGGATACCACAGATACGCAGTATTTT
TRBJ1-1,-,-,TRBV27,CASSLFGGANTEAFF,TGTGCCAGCAGTTTATTTGGGGGGGCAAACACTGAAGCTTTCTTT
TRBJ2-1,TRBD1,-,TRBV27,CASSFLPGQGFSNEQSF,TGTGCCAGCAGTTTCCTCCCGGGACAGGGCTTTTCGAATGAGCAGTCCTTC
TRBJ2-7,TRBD2,-,TRBV27,CASSLSPGGREQYF,TGTGCCAGCAGTTTAAGCCCGGGGGGGCGCGAGCAGTACTTC
TRBJ2-7,TRBD2,few,TRBV6-1,CASSARRTSSTYEQYF,TGTGCCAGCAGTGCAAGGCGGACTAGCAGCACCTACGAGCAGTACTTC
TRBJ1-5,TRBD1,many,TRBV4-3,CASSQDLGQGHQPQHF,TGCGCCAGCAGCCAAGATTTGGGACAGGGTCATCAGCCCCAGCATTTT
TRBJ2-2,-,many,TRBV6-5,CASSYSRIGELFF,TGTGCCAGCAGTTACAGCCGGATCGGGGAGCTGTTTTTT
TRBJ2-4,-,many,TRBV18,CASSPYQGDIQYF,TGTGCCAGCTCACCCTACCAAGGAGACATTCAGTACTTC
TRBJ2-1,TRBD1,-,TRBV19,CASSKPRQGNEQFF,TGTGCCAGTAGTAAGCCCAGACAGGGCAATGAGCAGTTCTTC
TRBJ2-1,TRBD1,many,TRBV7-9,CASSPPGGAGNEQFF,TGTGCCAGCAGCCCTCCAGGGGGCGCGGGGAATGAGCAGTTCTTC
TRBJ2-3,-,-,TRBV27,CASSTPGQKITDTQYF,TGTGCCAGCAGTACTCCGGGACAAAAGATCACAGATACGCAGTATTTT
TRBJ2-2,-,many,TRBV24-1,CATSATGELFF,TGTGCCACCAGTGCTACCGGGGAGCTGTTTTTT
TRBJ2-3,TRBD1,few,TRBV6-2/TRBV6-3,CACWTGGYSGTDTQYF,TGTGCCTGTTGGACAGGGGGGTATTCCGGCACAGATACGCAGTATTTT
TRBJ2-1,-,few,TRBV11-2,CASSLGATIYNEQFF,TGTGCCAGCAGCTTGGGAGCGACGATTTACAATGAGCAGTTCTTC
TRBJ2-7,TRBD1,few,TRBV6-1,CASSSEGTEEYEQYF,TGTGCCAGCAGTTCAGAAGGGACAGAAGAATACGAGCAGTACTTC
TRBJ1-1,TRBD1,many,TRBV7-2,CASSPGQGEWDTEAFF,TGTGCCAGCAGCCCTGGACAGGGAGAGTGGGACACTGAAGCTTTCTTT
TRBJ2-2,-,many,TRBV4-3,CASSQDAGRAGELFF,TGCGCCAGCAGCCAAGATGCGGGGAGAGCCGGGGAGCTGTTTTTT
TRBJ2-5,TRBD2,many,TRBV4-1,CASSPGTSLQETQYF,TGCGCCAGCAGCCCAGGGACTAGTTTACAAGAGACCCAGTACTTC
TRBJ2-7,TRBD2,few,TRBV27,CASSLLSGGRVSYEQYF,TGTGCCAGCAGTTTATTGTCCGGCGGGAGGGTGTCCTACGAGCAGTACTTC
TRBJ2-7,-,many,TRBV27,CASSSGVSSYEQYF,TGTGCCAGCAGTTCCGGGGTGAGCTCCTACGAGCAGTACTTC
TRBJ1-1,TRBD1,few,TRBV20-1,CSARRGTGTGSVLNTEAFF,TGCAGTGCCAGGAGGGGTACCGGGACAGGGTCAGTGTTGAACACTGAAGCTTTCTTT
TRBJ2-3,TRBD1,many,TRBV7-9,CASSPTTGGSTDTQYF,TGTGCCAGCAGCCCTACGACAGGGGGCTCAACAGATACGCAGTATTTT
TRBJ2-1,-,many,TRBV27,CASSLGDPSYNEQFF,TGTGCCAGCAGTTTGGGGGACCCCTCCTACAATGAGCAGTTCTTC
TRBJ1-4,-,many,TRBV7-8,CASSLAFGRGASNEKLFF,TGTGCCAGCAGCTTAGCATTCGGCAGGGGCGCCTCTAATGAAAAACTGTTTTTT
TRBJ2-1,-,-,TRBV5-1,CASSLFQPTNYNEQFF,TGCGCCAGCAGCTTGTTTCAGCCAACTAACTACAATGAGCAGTTCTTC
TRBJ2-7,-,few,TRBV28,CASATVGLSYEQYF,TGTGCCAGCGCAACAGTGGGACTCTCCTACGAGCAGTACTTC
TRBJ1-5,-,many,TRBV27,CASSLKTANQPQHF,TGTGCCAGCAGTTTAAAGACAGCAAATCAGCCCCAGCATTTT
TRBJ2-3,TRBD2,many,TRBV20-1,CSASPGLAPDTQYF,TGCAGTGCTAGCCCGGGACTAGCGCCAGATACGCAGTATTTT
TRBJ2-5,-,many,TRBV7-9,CASRGARETQYF,TGTGCCAGCAGGGGGGCGCGTGAGACCCAGTACTTC
TRBJ2-5,-,-,TRBV12-3/TRBV12-4,CASSLASQETQYF,TGTGCCAGCTCCCTGGCAAGCCAAGAGACCCAGTACTTC
TRBJ1-4,-,many,TRBV6-5,CASSYTIGGGDGNEKLFF,TGTGCCAGCAGTTATACGATCGGGGGGGGCGACGGTAATGAAAAACTGTTTTTT
TRBJ1-1,-,many,TRBV14,CASSQSWMNTEAFF,TGTGCCAGCAGCCAATCGTGGATGAACACTGAAGCTTTCTTT
TRBJ2-1,TRBD2,few,TRBV7-3,CASSYAGDSYNEQFF,TGTGCCAGCAGCTACGCGGGAGACTCCTACAATGAGCAGTTCTTC
TRBJ2-5,-,many,TRBV6-1,CASSDQGSQYF,TGTGCCAGCAGTGATCAGGGGTCCCAGTACTTC
TRBJ2-5,TRBD1,-,TRBV11-2,CASSLVMDREQETQYF,TGTGCCAGCAGCTTAGTCATGGACAGGGAACAGGAGACCCAGTACTTC
TRBJ2-3,-,few,TRBV14,CASSQDLRGTQYF,TGTGCCAGCAGCCAAGACCTACGGGGGACGCAGTATTTT
TRBJ1-3,TRBD1,-,TRBV4-3,CASSPHETGGAWGNTVYF,TGCGCCAGCAGCCCCCATGAAACAGGGGGCGCTTGGGGAAACACCGTATATTTT
TRBJ2-3,TRBD2,many,TRBV10-3,CAISPLGGGEPTDTQYF,TGTGCCATCAGCCCCCTGGGTGGGGGGGAACCCACAGATACGCAGTATTTT
TRBJ2-1,-,many,TRBV29-1,CSCRGGLRNEQFF,TGCAGCTGCAGGGGGGGCCTTAGGAATGAGCAGTTCTTC
TRBJ1-1,-,many,TRBV5-6,CASSLRRGARTEAFF,TGTGCCAGCAGCTTGCGACGGGGGGCACGAACTGAAGCTTTCTTT